The text below deals with one T cell receptor beta chain. This specimen comes from a study of cytomegalovirus exposure and HLA in healthy donors. 13 Jbeta primers and 60 Vbeta primers were used for the PCR. This table comes from immunoSEQ multiplex PCR, and its TCRdb copy is limited to in-frame clones, with some not included. The sample records approximately 100,000 clones, more than 70% being singletons. Germline V gene sequence: CDR1 MNHEY, CDR2 SVGAGI. This CDR3 has 11 residues. The V end was cut by 5 bases, the J end by 8 bases, with 8 bases between. The material sequenced was PBMCs. The receptor's source is a middle-aged woman in good health and CMV-seronegative. The chain links TRBV6-5 to TRBJ2-3, with a tentative D call TRBD1 (6 bases). The chain's CDR3 is CASSEGVTQYF. CDR3 coding DNA: TGTGCCAGCAGTGAGGGGGTTACGCAGTATTTT.